These 18 T cell receptor beta chains were all obtained from the same sample, sequenced in a study of blood T cell repertoires in COVID-19. TCRdb's table, derived via immunoSEQ multiplex PCR, lists solely in-frame clones and lacks some. The sample carries some 160,000 clones, 75% to 90% recorded once. Sample: peripheral blood. These receptors were taken from an older woman with active COVID-19.

This chain uses TRBV18 with TRBJ1-5; 10 positions match TRBD1. The CDR3 has 17 amino acids. The J segment lost 4 bases and the V segment lost 0 bases, leaving 6 bases of the junction unmatched. From germline, CDR1 is KGHSH and CDR2 LQKENI. This chain's CDR3 is CASSPPGTGAPNQPQHF. The CDR3 nucleotides are TGTGCCAGCTCACCACCCGGGACAGGGGCGCCTAATCAGCCCCAGCATTTT. Full variable domain (rest looked up from reference TRBV18 and TRBJ1-5): NAGVMQNPRHLVRRRGQEARLRCSPMKGHSHVYWYRQLPEEGLKFMVYLQKENIIDESGMPKERFSAEFPKEGPSILRIQQVVRGDSAAYFCASSPPGTGAPNQPQHFGDGTRLSIL.

The chain employs TRBV11-1 and TRBJ2-7; TRBD1 matches 10 bases. Trimming took 3 bases from V and 5 from J; bases not matched to a gene: 10. The CDR3 length is 16 residues. Germline values: CDR1 SGHAT, CDR2 FQDESV (reference sequence). The CDR3 is CASSLGFDRGRDEQYF. CDR3 in DNA: TGTGCCAGCAGCTTGGGGTTTGACAGGGGGCGAGACGAGCAGTACTTC.

The genes are TRBV30 and TRBJ2-1, with TRBD2 matching over 11 bases. Germline V gives CDR1 GTSNPN, CDR2 SVGIG (reference sequence). The junction had 5 bases not matched to a gene; V was cut back by 0 bases and J by 4 bases. This CDR3 contains 16 residues. The CDR3 nucleotides read TGTGCCTGGAGTGTACGTTTAGCGGGAGGGTACAATGAGCAGTTCTTC. Translated: CAWSVRLAGGYNEQFF. Using reference TRBV30 and TRBJ2-1 for the parts outside the CDR3, the full variable domain is SQTIHQWPATLVQPVGSPLSLECTVEGTSNPNLYWYRQAAGRGLQLLFYSVGIGQISSEVPQNLSASRPQDRQFILSSKKLLLSDSGFYLCAWSVRLAGGYNEQFFGPGTRLTVL.

The rearrangement joins TRBV24-1 to TRBJ2-2; TRBD2 matches at 7 bases. This CDR3 has 13 amino acids. From germline, CDR1 is KGHDR and CDR2 SFDVKD. The V segment lost 10 bases and the J segment 2 bases; nucleotides outside the gene matches: 3. The CDR3 nucleotides read TGTGCCACGGAGCGGGAAAACACCGGGGAGCTGTTTTTT. Amino acids: CATERENTGELFF.

The chain couples TRBV11-2 to TRBJ2-1, with TRBD2 identical over 11 bases. The CDR3 is 17 amino acids. Trimming cost V 9 bases and J 5 bases; bases outside gene matches: 15. CDR1 is SGHAT and CDR2 is FQNNGV in the germline V gene. The CDR3 nucleotides are TGTGCCAGTAGGGCTGTAGCGGGAGGGCCTCACGACAATGAGCAGTTCTTC. It specifies CASRAVAGGPHDNEQFF.

V usage is TRBV15 and J usage is TRBJ2-3; 11 bases line up with TRBD2. V lost 5 bases, J lost 2 bases, and 6 bases stayed unmatched. The germline CDR1 and CDR2 sequences are LNHNV and YYDKDF (reference sequence). This CDR3 comprises 16 residues. The CDR3 nucleotides read TGTGCCACCAGCCCAGGGACTAGCGGAGACACAGATACGCAGTATTTT. Translated: CATSPGTSGDTDTQYF. Full variable domain (rest looked up from reference TRBV15 and TRBJ2-3): DAMVIQNPRYQVTQFGKPVTLSCSQTLNHNVMYWYQQKSSQAPKLLFHYYDKDFNNEADTPDNFQSRRPNTSFCFLDIRSPGLGDTAMYLCATSPGTSGDTDTQYFGPGTRLTVL.

V and J are TRBV30 and TRBJ2-7, with 10 bases that match TRBD1. CDR3 length equals 14 residues. The V and J ends lost 2 bases and 5 bases, in that order; junction bases with no gene match: 6. Germline lookup yields CDR1 GTSNPN and CDR2 SVGIG (reference sequence). The CDR3 DNA reads TGTGCCTGGAGTAAGGGACAGGGGTTCGACGAGCAGTACTTC. Protein product: CAWSKGQGFDEQYF.

This CDR3 reads CSVGGTGSYSGANVLTF. CDR3 coding DNA: TGCAGCGTTGGAGGGACAGGATCATACTCTGGGGCCAACGTCCTGACTTTC. The J gene is TRBJ2-6, the V gene TRBV29-1, with 8 bases aligning to TRBD1. Germline CDR1 is SQVTM and CDR2 is ANQGSEA. The CDR3 runs 17 residues. The ends lost 4 bases at V and 0 bases at J; junction bases unmatched: 8.

In its sample, this clone was seen a few times. This chain links TRBV30 with TRBJ2-3; TRBD1 aligns across 7 bases. The CDR3 has 14 residues. The trim removed 0 bases at V and 1 base at J, leaving 1 base unmatched. CDR1 and CDR2 (germline): GTSNPN, SVGIG (reference sequence). This CDR3 is CAWSVTGGTDTQYF. CDR3 in DNA: TGTGCCTGGAGTGTAACAGGGGGCACAGATACGCAGTATTTT.

This clone appeared a single time. This chain connects TRBV27 to TRBJ2-7, with D possibly TRBD1 on 5 matching bases. V was trimmed by 5 bases and J by 2 bases, leaving 19 bases between them. In germline, CDR1 is MNHEY, CDR2 SMNVEV (reference sequence). The CDR3 runs 16 residues. The chain's CDR3 is CASSPIPSDRTYEQYF. The CDR3 coding sequence is TGTGCCAGCAGTCCCATCCCAAGTGACAGAACCTACGAGCAGTACTTC.

V usage is TRBV6-6 and J usage is TRBJ2-1; 9 bases line up with TRBD2. The V and J ends lost 6 bases and 1 base, in that order; junction bases with no gene match: 7. Germline V lookup: CDR1 MNHNY, CDR2 SVGAGI (reference sequence). The CDR3 length is 16 residues. The CDR3 sequence is CASRDAGLASYNEQFF. CDR3 nucleotide sequence: TGTGCCAGCAGAGACGCGGGACTAGCTTCCTACAATGAGCAGTTCTTC.

The rearrangement links TRBV19 to TRBJ1-1; TRBD1 agrees at 8 bases. Trimming cost V 1 base and J 4 bases; bases outside gene matches: 8. The length of the CDR3 is 16 residues. Germline V gives CDR1 LNHDA, CDR2 SQIVND (reference sequence). The CDR3: CASSIVWTGSPTEAFF. The CDR3 DNA follows: TGTGCCAGTAGTATAGTTTGGACAGGGAGCCCCACTGAAGCTTTCTTT.

The V and J genes are TRBV19 and TRBJ2-1; 9 bases line up with TRBD2. The CDR3 has 16 residues. Germline V gene data show CDR1 as LNHDA and CDR2 as SQIVND (reference sequence). With 3 bases clipped from V and 6 bases from J, the junction kept 9 bases outside the gene matches. Here the CDR3 reads CASSMPGLAIPNEQFF. CDR3 DNA: TGTGCCAGTAGTATGCCGGGACTAGCTATCCCCAATGAGCAGTTCTTC.

The chain carries TRBV7-6 and TRBJ2-7, with TRBD2 matching over 8 bases. This CDR3 is built from 15 residues. Losses at the gene ends were 5 bases for V and 3 bases for J; bases not matched to a gene: 9. Germline V CDR1 and CDR2: SGHVS, FNYEAQ. DNA for the CDR3: TGTGCCAGCAGCCAGCGGGCGGGGGGAGACTACGAGCAGTACTTC. Its protein is CASSQRAGGDYEQYF.

The V and J genes are TRBV7-2 and TRBJ2-3, with 10 positions matching TRBD2. With 4 bases clipped from V and 2 bases from J, the junction kept 6 bases outside the gene matches. The CDR3 loop spans 16 amino acids. Germline V gives CDR1 SGHTA, CDR2 FQGNSA. CDR3 nucleotides: TGTGCCAGCAGCTATAGCGGACTAGCGGCCACAGATACGCAGTATTTT. Its translation: CASSYSGLAATDTQYF.

This chain's CDR3 is CASSSGTRGRAQYF. The CDR3 region has the DNA TGTGCCAGCAGTTCCGGGACTAGGGGGCGGGCGCAGTACTTC. The chain is built from TRBV28 and TRBJ2-7, with a tentative D call TRBD2 (8 bases). CDR3 length: 14 residues. Germline CDR1 is MDHEN and CDR2 is SYDVKM. Trimming left V 4 bases short and J 9 bases short, with 19 bases between.

The CDR3 loop reads CASSLASGPLSGNTIYF. DNA of the CDR3: TGTGCCAGCAGCTTAGCGTCAGGCCCCCTCTCTGGAAACACCATATATTTT. The chain carries TRBV7-2 and TRBJ1-3; no clear D. This CDR3 contains 17 residues. The germline CDR1 and CDR2 sequences are SGHTA and FQGNSA. V lost 0 bases to trimming and J lost 0 bases, with 12 bases between them.

The chain carries TRBV7-9 and TRBJ1-2, with D hard to call. Germline CDR1 reads SEHNR; CDR2 reads FQNEAQ (reference sequence). Trimming removed 5 bases from V and 7 bases from J, with 14 bases in between. The CDR3 is made up of 13 amino acids. The CDR3 nucleotides read TGTGCCAGCAGCCATAGTAGGCGGGGTGGCTACACCTTC. It yields the protein CASSHSRRGGYTF.